This is a list of T cell receptor beta chains from one sample in a study of graft-versus-host responses after intestinal transplantation. These receptors' targets are unknown. The table came from immunoSEQ multiplex PCR; TCRdb's copy has only in-frame clones and leaves some out. The table includes tens of thousands of clones, roughly 92% detected once. The source material was unstimulated CD4+ T cells sorted from spleen or lymph node cells, sampled before intestinal transplant. Every receptor here comes from a human donor who received an intestinal transplant. CDR3s include the opening cysteine and the closing phenylalanine or tryptophan. D genes are given only for firm matches. Expanded clones get a size class; other rows say once, few or many, or leave the size out.

>TRBJ2-7|once|-|TRBV10-2
TGCGCCAGCAGTAGGGGCAGCCCCTACTACGAGCAGTACTTC
CASSRGSPYYEQYF
>TRBJ2-1|-|-|TRBV5-1
TGCGCCAGCAGCTTGGGTTCGAATGGGCAGTTCTTC
CASSLGSNGQFF
>TRBJ1-4|-|-|TRBV19
TGTGCCAGTAGTGTCGGCCTACCTCAGGGCGAAAAACTGTTTTTT
CASSVGLPQGEKLFF
>TRBJ2-7|-|TRBD1|TRBV5-5
TGTGCCAGCAGCTTGGAGGGGGGGACAGGGTCGTACGAGCAGTACTTC
CASSLEGGTGSYEQYF
>TRBJ2-7|once|TRBD1|TRBV11-2
TGTGCCAGCACCACCCAACCGGGACAGGACTACGAGCAGTACTTC
CASTTQPGQDYEQYF
>TRBJ2-1|-|TRBD2|TRBV2
TGTGCCAGCAGTAGCGGGACCTGGAATGAGCAGTTCTTC
CASSSGTWNEQFF
>TRBJ1-3|-|-|TRBV12-1
TGTGCCAGCAGCTCTCCGGACCTTCATAGTTACACCATATATTTT
CASSSPDLHSYTIYF
>TRBJ2-3|-|TRBD2|TRBV5-1
TGCGCCAGCCGGGAGGGACGATACTGGAGCACAGATACGCAGTATTTT
CASREGRYWSTDTQYF
>TRBJ2-1|-|-|TRBV5-4
TGTGCCAGCAGCTTGGCCAATCAGGGGAGCTTCTTC
CASSLANQGSFF
>TRBJ1-2|-|TRBD1|TRBV5-1
TGCGCCAGCAGCTTGGACAGGGGGAATAACTATGGCTACACCTTC
CASSLDRGNNYGYTF
>TRBJ2-7|-|TRBD1|TRBV7-9
TGTGCCAGCAGCACCCGGGGGACAGGGGCCAGCCTCATCTCCTACGAGCAGTACTTC
CASSTRGTGASLISYEQYF
>TRBJ2-6|-|-|TRBV6-5
TGTGCCAGCAGTTACTCTGAAAGCTCTGGGGCCAACGTCCTGACTTTC
CASSYSESSGANVLTF
>TRBJ1-3|-|-|TRBV18
TGTGCCAGCTCACATCCTGGAAACACCATATATTTT
CASSHPGNTIYF
>TRBJ1-2|-|-|TRBV21-1
TGTGCCAGCAGCATTTCATATGGCTACACCTTC
CASSISYGYTF
>TRBJ2-1|-|-|TRBV15
TGTGCCACCAGTTTGGACCTAACCTACAATGAGCAGTTCTTC
CATSLDLTYNEQFF
>TRBJ2-3|-|-|TRBV27
TGTGCCAGCAGTTTCTCGGTGGCAGATACGCAGTATTTT
CASSFSVADTQYF
>TRBJ2-7|few|TRBD2|TRBV9
TGTGCCAGCAGCGTAGTCCCTAGCGGGCCCTACGAGCAGTACTTC
CASSVVPSGPYEQYF
>TRBJ1-6|-|-|TRBV30
TGTGCCTGGAGACTCCCCGGGACTTCTGTCCCCCTCCACTTT
CAWRLPGTSVPLHF
>TRBJ2-1|once|-|TRBV7-9
TGTGCCAGCAGCTTCTCCTACAATGAGCAGTTCTTC
CASSFSYNEQFF
>TRBJ1-1|-|-|TRBV20-1
TGCAGTGCTAGGAGGGACACTGAAGCTTTCTTT
CSARRDTEAFF
>TRBJ2-7|-|-|TRBV15
TGTGCCACCAGCAGGTCCGCGGGCCGTGGGTACGAGCAGTACTTC
CATSRSAGRGYEQYF
>TRBJ2-1|-|TRBD2|TRBV5-6
TGTGCCAGCAGCTTCCTTAGCGGGACTGCCAACAATGAGCAGTTCTTC
CASSFLSGTANNEQFF
>TRBJ1-2|-|-|TRBV19
TGTGCCAGTAGTCCCGGGGGCCTTGGCTACACCTTC
CASSPGGLGYTF
>TRBJ2-7|-|-|TRBV7-2
TGTGCCAGCAGCCTAAACCGAGGCTACGAGCAGTACTTC
CASSLNRGYEQYF
>TRBJ2-7|-|TRBD1|TRBV11-2
TGTGCCAGCAGCTTAGGAGGCGGGACAGGGACCTACGAGCAGTACTTC
CASSLGGGTGTYEQYF
>TRBJ2-1|-|-|TRBV19
TGTGCCAGTAGTATCGGAGGGAGATGGGGCAATGAGCAGTTCTTC
CASSIGGRWGNEQFF
>TRBJ2-7|-|TRBD2|TRBV30
TGTGCCTGGAGTGCGGGGGGGGGTCTCGAGCAGTACTTC
CAWSAGGGLEQYF
>TRBJ2-7|-|-|TRBV7-2
TGTGCCAACAGCTTAGCCTCCACCGGGACCTACTACGAGCAGTACTTC
CANSLASTGTYYEQYF
>TRBJ2-3|-|-|TRBV27
TGTGCCAGCAGTTCCCGAACCAAAAGCACAGATACGCAGTATTTT
CASSSRTKSTDTQYF
>TRBJ1-2|-|TRBD1|TRBV28
TGTGCCAGCAGTTTAAGGGGGACAGGGTCCCCTGGCTACACCTTC
CASSLRGTGSPGYTF
>TRBJ2-3|-|-|TRBV27
TGTGCCAGCACGCGTAGAGCGCACCATACGCAGTATTTT
CASTRRAHHTQYF
>TRBJ2-1|-|TRBD2|TRBV28
TGTGCCAGCAGTTTAAGCGGGGGGGTGAGTGAGCAGTTCTTC
CASSLSGGVSEQFF
>TRBJ2-3|-|-|TRBV28
TGTGCCACCCGGGACGGAAGCACAGATACGCAGTATTTT
CATRDGSTDTQYF
>TRBJ2-7|few|-|TRBV7-9
TGTGCCAGCAGCTTAGTATCGGGCTACGAGCAGTACTTC
CASSLVSGYEQYF
>TRBJ1-1|-|-|TRBV9
TGTGCCAGCAGCCAAACAGCGAACACTGAAGCTTTCTTT
CASSQTANTEAFF
>TRBJ2-1|-|-|TRBV30
TGTGCCTGTACTCGCCAGGGGTTTGAGCAGTTCTTC
CACTRQGFEQFF
>TRBJ2-3|-|-|TRBV19
TGTGCCAGTAGTATGGCTACGACAGATACGCAGTATTTT
CASSMATTDTQYF
>TRBJ1-3|few|-|TRBV6-5
TGTGCCAGCAGTTACAGGACACCCTCTGGAAACACCATATATTTT
CASSYRTPSGNTIYF
>TRBJ2-2|-|-|TRBV10-3
TGTGCCATCAGCGACCAGGTTGTGGCCGGGGAGCTGTTTTTT
CAISDQVVAGELFF
>TRBJ2-1|-|TRBD2|TRBV5-1
TGCGCCAGCAGCCTCGGGACTAGCGGGAGCTATGAGCAGTTCTTC
CASSLGTSGSYEQFF
>TRBJ2-7|-|-|TRBV5-5
TGTGCCAGCAGCTTGCCCCAGAGGGGGGCCAACGAGCAGTACTTC
CASSLPQRGANEQYF
>TRBJ2-3|-|-|TRBV6-5
TGTGCCAGCAGCCGGACGTTGAACACAGATACGCAGTATTTT
CASSRTLNTDTQYF
>TRBJ2-5|once|TRBD2|TRBV6-1
TGTGCCAGCAGTGAAGAATTTATCCAAGGACTAGCGGGAGGGGGGTGGAGAGAGACCCAGTACTTC
CASSEEFIQGLAGGGWRETQYF
>TRBJ2-1|-|TRBD2|TRBV29-1
TGCAGCGTTGGGGGATTACTAGCGGGAGACTCCTACAATGAGCAGTTCTTC
CSVGGLLAGDSYNEQFF
>TRBJ1-1|-|TRBD1|TRBV11-2
TGTGCCAGCAGCTTGAGACAGGGGTTCGCTGAAGCTTTCTTT
CASSLRQGFAEAFF
>TRBJ2-3|-|-|TRBV28
TGTGCCAGCAGGCCACGGGGAGATACGCAGTATTTT
CASRPRGDTQYF
>TRBJ2-7|once|-|TRBV10-1
TGCGCCAGCAGTGAGTCGAGTGAGCAGTACTTC
CASSESSEQYF
>TRBJ1-2|-|-|TRBV6-5
TGTGCCAGCAGTTCGGGACGGGGGAAAGATGGCTACACCTTC
CASSSGRGKDGYTF
>TRBJ2-3|-|-|TRBV5-4
TGTGCCAGCAGCTTGGCGCTCGACACAGATACGCAGTATTTT
CASSLALDTDTQYF
>TRBJ2-3|-|-|TRBV7-9
TGTGCCAGCAGCCATACACTTAAGGGCAGGGTCCTGGATACGCAGTATTTT
CASSHTLKGRVLDTQYF
>TRBJ2-7|-|-|TRBV28
TGTGCCAGCGGGATCGCCCTGAGCGAGCAGTACTTC
CASGIALSEQYF
>TRBJ2-2|-|TRBD1|TRBV7-2
TGTGCCAGCAGACCCGGGGGACAGGGGGCCACCGGGGAGCTGTTTTTT
CASRPGGQGATGELFF
>TRBJ1-1|-|-|TRBV10-3
TGTGCCATCAGTGAGTCCAGGCCCATGAGCACTGAAGCTTTCTTT
CAISESRPMSTEAFF